A selection of T cell receptor beta chains follows, all from one sample in a study of cytomegalovirus exposure and HLA in healthy donors. Profiled with immunoSEQ multiplex PCR; TCRdb holds only in-frame clones, not every one. The sample contains 100,000 to 150,000 clones, around 75% of which appear only once. The specimen sequenced was PBMCs. The receptors derive from a woman in her forties or fifties in good health and CMV-seropositive. CDR3s include the opening cysteine and the closing phenylalanine or tryptophan. The D gene is left open where the match is weak. Clone size is shown for a subset of rows, as once, few, many or a class of expanded clone.

d_call: TRBD1; v_call: TRBV5-1; j_call: TRBJ1-1; clone_size: once; cdr3_nt: TGCGCCAGCAACTACAGGGGATCGGACACTGAAGCTTTCTTT; cdr3_aa: CASNYRGSDTEAFF
d_call: TRBD1; v_call: TRBV18; j_call: TRBJ2-3; clone_size: -; cdr3_nt: TGTGCCAGCTCGGGACAGGGCCCGGGCACAGATACGCAGTATTTT; cdr3_aa: CASSGQGPGTDTQYF
d_call: -; v_call: TRBV18; j_call: TRBJ2-7; clone_size: -; cdr3_nt: TGTGCCAGCTCAACAGGTCTCTCCTACGAGCAGTACTTC; cdr3_aa: CASSTGLSYEQYF
d_call: -; v_call: TRBV6-5; j_call: TRBJ1-1; clone_size: -; cdr3_nt: TGTGCCAGCAGTTACTACGGAGTGAACACTGAAGCTTTCTTT; cdr3_aa: CASSYYGVNTEAFF
d_call: -; v_call: TRBV10-3; j_call: TRBJ2-5; clone_size: -; cdr3_nt: TGTGCCATCAGTGGGACAGAGAAAGAGACCCAGTACTTC; cdr3_aa: CAISGTEKETQYF
d_call: -; v_call: TRBV30; j_call: TRBJ2-7; clone_size: -; cdr3_nt: TGTGCCTGGAGTGTAGGAATAGGGAGCTCCTACGAGCAGTACTTC; cdr3_aa: CAWSVGIGSSYEQYF
d_call: TRBD1; v_call: TRBV11-2; j_call: TRBJ1-2; clone_size: few; cdr3_nt: TGTGCCAGCAGCTTAGATAGCTGGACAGGGGGCGGCTACACCTTC; cdr3_aa: CASSLDSWTGGGYTF
d_call: TRBD2; v_call: TRBV11-3; j_call: TRBJ2-3; clone_size: -; cdr3_nt: TGTGCCAGCAGCTTCTCCGGGACTAGCAGCACAGATACGCAGTATTTT; cdr3_aa: CASSFSGTSSTDTQYF
d_call: TRBD1; v_call: TRBV6-6; j_call: TRBJ2-7; clone_size: -; cdr3_nt: TGTGCCAGCCAACGGGACAGGGGCGACTACGAGCAGTACTTC; cdr3_aa: CASQRDRGDYEQYF
d_call: TRBD1; v_call: TRBV30; j_call: TRBJ1-1; clone_size: -; cdr3_nt: TGTGCCTGGAGTCGACAGGGGAGCACTGAAGCTTTCTTT; cdr3_aa: CAWSRQGSTEAFF
d_call: -; v_call: TRBV4-2; j_call: TRBJ2-5; clone_size: -; cdr3_nt: TGTGCCAGCAGCCAAGCCTCCAGCCAAGAGACCCAGTACTTC; cdr3_aa: CASSQASSQETQYF
d_call: -; v_call: TRBV21-1; j_call: TRBJ2-1; clone_size: -; cdr3_nt: TGTGCCAGCAGCAAAGCTTGGGGTCACAGGGCCGGAGGAATTTCCTACAATGAGCAGTTCTTC; cdr3_aa: CASSKAWGHRAGGISYNEQFF
d_call: TRBD1; v_call: TRBV27; j_call: TRBJ2-7; clone_size: -; cdr3_nt: TGTGCCAGCAGGACAAGACAGGGGATCATCTACGAGCAGTACTTC; cdr3_aa: CASRTRQGIIYEQYF
d_call: -; v_call: TRBV5-6; j_call: TRBJ1-6; clone_size: -; cdr3_nt: TGTGCCAGCAGCGCCTTGGACAGTAATTCACCCCTCCACTTT; cdr3_aa: CASSALDSNSPLHF
d_call: -; v_call: TRBV4-1; j_call: TRBJ2-3; clone_size: -; cdr3_nt: TGCGCCAGCAGCCCTGGGGGCAGCGCCAGCACAGATACGCAGTATTTT; cdr3_aa: CASSPGGSASTDTQYF
d_call: -; v_call: TRBV7-9; j_call: TRBJ1-1; clone_size: few; cdr3_nt: TGTGCCAGCATCCCCCAAGGAGGCCACACTGAAGCTTTCTTT; cdr3_aa: CASIPQGGHTEAFF
d_call: TRBD1; v_call: TRBV12-5; j_call: TRBJ2-1; clone_size: few; cdr3_nt: TGTGCTAGTGTACTCGACAGGGGGGGGGACTACAATGAGCAGTTCTTC; cdr3_aa: CASVLDRGGDYNEQFF
d_call: TRBD1; v_call: TRBV6-5; j_call: TRBJ1-2; clone_size: -; cdr3_nt: TGTGCCAGCAGTTATGATGGGACAGGAACGAGAAATGGCTACACCTTC; cdr3_aa: CASSYDGTGTRNGYTF
d_call: -; v_call: TRBV7-9; j_call: TRBJ1-5; clone_size: once; cdr3_nt: TGTGCCAGCAGCTCGGGGGTGCAGCCCCAGCATTTT; cdr3_aa: CASSSGVQPQHF
d_call: -; v_call: TRBV19; j_call: TRBJ1-3; clone_size: -; cdr3_nt: TGTGCCAGTAGTCAGTGGGGAGTCTCTGGAAACACCATATATTTT; cdr3_aa: CASSQWGVSGNTIYF
d_call: TRBD1; v_call: TRBV29-1; j_call: TRBJ2-1; clone_size: -; cdr3_nt: TGCAGCTTTTATCCGGGACAGGGGGCTTCCAATGAGCAGTTCTTC; cdr3_aa: CSFYPGQGASNEQFF
d_call: -; v_call: TRBV5-6; j_call: TRBJ2-7; clone_size: -; cdr3_nt: TGTGCCAGCAGCCGAACGGGCGAGCAGTACTTC; cdr3_aa: CASSRTGEQYF
d_call: TRBD2; v_call: TRBV5-8; j_call: TRBJ2-3; clone_size: -; cdr3_nt: TGTGCCAGCAGCCGACTAGCGGACTCGCAGTATTTT; cdr3_aa: CASSRLADSQYF
d_call: TRBD1; v_call: TRBV6-5; j_call: TRBJ1-2; clone_size: -; cdr3_nt: TGTGCCAGCAGCCAGGGGGCTAACTATGGCTACACCTTC; cdr3_aa: CASSQGANYGYTF
d_call: TRBD1; v_call: TRBV6-5; j_call: TRBJ1-6; clone_size: -; cdr3_nt: TGTGCCAGCAGTTCGCCGGGACAGGGTTCTTCACCCCTCCACTTT; cdr3_aa: CASSSPGQGSSPLHF
d_call: TRBD1; v_call: TRBV2; j_call: TRBJ2-7; clone_size: -; cdr3_nt: TGTGCCAGCAGGGAGACAGGGGGTTGGGACGAGCAGTACTTC; cdr3_aa: CASRETGGWDEQYF
d_call: -; v_call: TRBV6-5; j_call: TRBJ1-1; clone_size: large; cdr3_nt: TGTGCCAGCAGTTACTTTAGACACATGAACACTGAAGCTTTCTTT; cdr3_aa: CASSYFRHMNTEAFF
d_call: -; v_call: TRBV5-1; j_call: TRBJ2-3; clone_size: -; cdr3_nt: TGCGCCAGCAGCGAACAGGGTTGGGGCACAGATACGCAGTATTTT; cdr3_aa: CASSEQGWGTDTQYF
d_call: TRBD1; v_call: TRBV5-4; j_call: TRBJ2-7; clone_size: few; cdr3_nt: TGTGCCAGCAGCTCCCGACAGGGGTCCCACGAGCAGTACTTC; cdr3_aa: CASSSRQGSHEQYF
d_call: -; v_call: TRBV28; j_call: TRBJ2-1; clone_size: -; cdr3_nt: TGTGCCAGCGGCCGGGGTTCCTACAATGAGCAGTTCTTC; cdr3_aa: CASGRGSYNEQFF
d_call: TRBD2; v_call: TRBV2; j_call: TRBJ2-3; clone_size: once; cdr3_nt: TGTGCCAGCAGTGATCTGGCGGGGGTGGTAGATACGCAGTATTTT; cdr3_aa: CASSDLAGVVDTQYF
d_call: -; v_call: TRBV4-1; j_call: TRBJ2-3; clone_size: -; cdr3_nt: TGCGCCAGCAGCCAAGCCCTCACAGATACGCAGTATTTT; cdr3_aa: CASSQALTDTQYF
d_call: TRBD2; v_call: TRBV7-6; j_call: TRBJ2-1; clone_size: -; cdr3_nt: TGTGCCAGCAGCTTATCTAGCGGGCATTCCTACAATGAGCAGTTCTTC; cdr3_aa: CASSLSSGHSYNEQFF
d_call: -; v_call: TRBV9; j_call: TRBJ2-7; clone_size: -; cdr3_nt: TGTGCCAGCAGCGTAGGTGCGGCTCCCTACGAGCAGTACTTC; cdr3_aa: CASSVGAAPYEQYF
d_call: TRBD1; v_call: TRBV4-2; j_call: TRBJ1-2; clone_size: -; cdr3_nt: TGTGCCAGCAGCCAAGTTTACGGTGAGGGGGCGCCCGGCTACACCTTC; cdr3_aa: CASSQVYGEGAPGYTF
d_call: TRBD2; v_call: TRBV30; j_call: TRBJ2-7; clone_size: -; cdr3_nt: TGTGCCTGGAGTGCCAGCCTTAGCGGGGGGGCATGGGGGTACGAGCAGTACTTC; cdr3_aa: CAWSASLSGGAWGYEQYF
d_call: TRBD1; v_call: TRBV11-2; j_call: TRBJ2-7; clone_size: -; cdr3_nt: TGTGCCAGCAGCTTCGGGACAGGGTACTACGAGCAGTACTTC; cdr3_aa: CASSFGTGYYEQYF
d_call: TRBD2; v_call: TRBV29-1; j_call: TRBJ2-7; clone_size: -; cdr3_nt: TGCAGCGTGACCGGGACTAGCGGGAAACCCTACGAGCAGTACTTC; cdr3_aa: CSVTGTSGKPYEQYF
d_call: -; v_call: TRBV5-1; j_call: TRBJ1-1; clone_size: -; cdr3_nt: TGCGCCAGCAGCCCACCCGCGGGGAGCACTGAAGCTTTCTTT; cdr3_aa: CASSPPAGSTEAFF
d_call: TRBD1; v_call: TRBV30; j_call: TRBJ1-1; clone_size: -; cdr3_nt: TGTGCCTGGAGGAAAGGACAGGGTTTGGGTGAAGCTTTCTTT; cdr3_aa: CAWRKGQGLGEAFF
d_call: TRBD1; v_call: TRBV29-1; j_call: TRBJ1-2; clone_size: -; cdr3_nt: TGCAGCGTACTTCGGGGACAGGGGCGTGCTGGCTACACCTTC; cdr3_aa: CSVLRGQGRAGYTF
d_call: -; v_call: TRBV6-6; j_call: TRBJ1-5; clone_size: once; cdr3_nt: TGTGCCAGCTCCCAAGCTCAATTGTCCCAGCATTTT; cdr3_aa: CASSQAQLSQHF
d_call: TRBD2; v_call: TRBV2; j_call: TRBJ2-2; clone_size: -; cdr3_nt: TGTGCCAGCAGTGGACTAGCGCCCGGGGAGCTGTTTTTT; cdr3_aa: CASSGLAPGELFF
d_call: TRBD2; v_call: TRBV10-3; j_call: TRBJ2-1; clone_size: once; cdr3_nt: TGTGCCATCAGCCTAGCGGGGGACAATGAGCAGTTCTTC; cdr3_aa: CAISLAGDNEQFF
d_call: -; v_call: TRBV29-1; j_call: TRBJ2-7; clone_size: once; cdr3_nt: TGCAGTGCAAGGGGTACCTACGAGCAGTACTTC; cdr3_aa: CSARGTYEQYF
d_call: -; v_call: TRBV5-4; j_call: TRBJ2-1; clone_size: -; cdr3_nt: TGTGCCAGCAGCGATAAGGACAGTGGTGAGCAGTTCTTC; cdr3_aa: CASSDKDSGEQFF
d_call: -; v_call: TRBV27; j_call: TRBJ1-6; clone_size: -; cdr3_nt: TGTGCCAGCGGCACCCGGGGGAATTCACCCCTCCACTTT; cdr3_aa: CASGTRGNSPLHF
d_call: -; v_call: TRBV11-3; j_call: TRBJ1-1; clone_size: -; cdr3_nt: TGTGCCAGCAGCTTAGATCGGGGTGCAGGAGCTTTCTTT; cdr3_aa: CASSLDRGAGAFF
d_call: -; v_call: TRBV7-2; j_call: TRBJ1-2; clone_size: -; cdr3_nt: TGTGCCAGCAGCTTAGCGGGACCGGGTCAGGGGTACTATGGCTACACCTTC; cdr3_aa: CASSLAGPGQGYYGYTF
d_call: -; v_call: TRBV5-1; j_call: TRBJ2-2; clone_size: -; cdr3_nt: TGCGCCAGCAGCCTCGGGGGGCAGGGGGCAAGCGGGGAGCTGTTTTTT; cdr3_aa: CASSLGGQGASGELFF
d_call: TRBD1; v_call: TRBV6-1; j_call: TRBJ1-2; clone_size: few; cdr3_nt: TGTGCCAGCAGTGAAAGGCGGCAGGGGGGATATGGCTACACCTTC; cdr3_aa: CASSERRQGGYGYTF
d_call: TRBD2; v_call: TRBV5-1; j_call: TRBJ2-3; clone_size: -; cdr3_nt: TGCGCCAGCAGCGGGACAACTAGCGGTTCGGATACGCAGTATTTT; cdr3_aa: CASSGTTSGSDTQYF
d_call: TRBD1; v_call: TRBV19; j_call: TRBJ1-1; clone_size: -; cdr3_nt: TGTGCCAGTAATGAAGGACAGGGCCTTGAAGCTTTCTTT; cdr3_aa: CASNEGQGLEAFF
d_call: TRBD1; v_call: TRBV2; j_call: TRBJ2-7; clone_size: -; cdr3_nt: TGTGCCAGCACCCGACAGGGTACCTACGAGCAGTACTTC; cdr3_aa: CASTRQGTYEQYF
d_call: TRBD1; v_call: TRBV7-9; j_call: TRBJ1-4; clone_size: -; cdr3_nt: TGTGCCAGCAGCCTGGGACAGGGAGGGAATGAAAAACTGTTTTTT; cdr3_aa: CASSLGQGGNEKLFF
d_call: -; v_call: TRBV13; j_call: TRBJ2-7; clone_size: -; cdr3_nt: TGTGCCAGCCGGCAGGGCTCTTCCTACGAGCAGTACTTC; cdr3_aa: CASRQGSSYEQYF
d_call: -; v_call: TRBV29-1; j_call: TRBJ1-1; clone_size: -; cdr3_nt: TGCAGCGTTGTAGGAGGGATGGGAGCTTTCTTT; cdr3_aa: CSVVGGMGAFF